These T cell receptor beta chains were read from a single sample in a study of T-cell memory formation after mild COVID-19. TCRdb recomputed calls from the 5' RACE reads with MiXCR, one row per CDR3 protein. This sample has about 360,000 distinct CDR3 sequences, with 13% to 15% found just once. Sequencing was done on a sample of PBMCs or a T cell subset sorted from them (not recorded which). Receptor source: a man younger than 35 who had mild COVID-19 (a few samples of this study predate the infection). Cell type and time point are not known. CDR3s include the opening cysteine and the closing phenylalanine or tryptophan. D genes are given only for firm matches.

v_call: TRBV20-1; cdr3_length: 12; d_call: .; cdr3_aa: CSAIHLGREQYF
v_call: TRBV12-3/TRBV12-4; cdr3_length: 13; d_call: .; cdr3_aa: CASSLREATEAFF
v_call: TRBV20-1; cdr3_length: 15; d_call: TRBD2; cdr3_aa: CSASGLAGGPETQYF
v_call: TRBV10-3; cdr3_length: 12; d_call: .; cdr3_aa: CAINGGLNEQFF
v_call: TRBV4-3; cdr3_length: 18; d_call: TRBD1; cdr3_aa: CASSQDWARTGMNTEAFF
v_call: TRBV7-2; cdr3_length: 12; d_call: .; cdr3_aa: CAVYSNTGELFF
v_call: TRBV20-1; cdr3_length: 14; d_call: TRBD1; cdr3_aa: CSAREGQDSGELFF
v_call: TRBV18; cdr3_length: 15; d_call: .; cdr3_aa: CASSPSLGTRLEQYF
v_call: TRBV6-2/TRBV6-3; cdr3_length: 16; d_call: .; cdr3_aa: CASSQIHGASNQPQHF
v_call: TRBV20-1; cdr3_length: 14; d_call: TRBD1; cdr3_aa: CSAPDRGDGEKLFF
v_call: TRBV11-2; cdr3_length: 16; d_call: TRBD1; cdr3_aa: CASSRRQGVGTGELFF
v_call: TRBV10-3; cdr3_length: 15; d_call: .; cdr3_aa: CAISESQGRADTQYF
v_call: TRBV5-1; cdr3_length: 16; d_call: .; cdr3_aa: CASSLAGRGNTGELFF
v_call: TRBV20-1; cdr3_length: 13; d_call: TRBD1; cdr3_aa: CSATDRGLHGYTF
v_call: TRBV7-6; cdr3_length: 14; d_call: .; cdr3_aa: CASSPNTRSREQYF
v_call: TRBV20-1; cdr3_length: 14; d_call: .; cdr3_aa: CSASDRINSYEQYF
v_call: TRBV4-2; cdr3_length: 15; d_call: .; cdr3_aa: CASSQGDPSNQPQHF
v_call: TRBV5-1; cdr3_length: 14; d_call: .; cdr3_aa: CASSTQGGGYGYTF
v_call: TRBV25-1; cdr3_length: 11; d_call: .; cdr3_aa: CASSDQYEQFF
v_call: TRBV5-1; cdr3_length: 15; d_call: TRBD2; cdr3_aa: CASSLERGLGKTQYF
v_call: TRBV12-3/TRBV12-4; cdr3_length: 15; d_call: TRBD2; cdr3_aa: CASSLASGGDNEQFF
v_call: TRBV5-1; cdr3_length: 14; d_call: .; cdr3_aa: CASSQGPPQVTQYF
v_call: TRBV6-4; cdr3_length: 16; d_call: TRBD1; cdr3_aa: CASSGDRGPENTEAFF
v_call: TRBV4-3; cdr3_length: 15; d_call: TRBD2; cdr3_aa: CASSTRLAGNNEQFF
v_call: TRBV10-3; cdr3_length: 14; d_call: .; cdr3_aa: CASEQGSEGYGYTF
v_call: TRBV7-2; cdr3_length: 14; d_call: .; cdr3_aa: CASSLDTVDYGYTF
v_call: TRBV13; cdr3_length: 16; d_call: .; cdr3_aa: CASSSIWGPGPGEQFF
v_call: TRBV6-2/TRBV6-3; cdr3_length: 13; d_call: .; cdr3_aa: CATQGDSSSPQHF
v_call: TRBV7-6; cdr3_length: 14; d_call: TRBD1; cdr3_aa: CASSRTGENSPLHF
v_call: TRBV4-3; cdr3_length: 20; d_call: .; cdr3_aa: CASSQEWRAGRRLLEDTQYF
v_call: TRBV7-3; cdr3_length: 16; d_call: .; cdr3_aa: CASSLKAPPDGSPLHF